The 15 T cell receptor beta chains in this list originate from one sample, sequenced in a study of cytomegalovirus exposure and HLA in healthy donors. The PCR was carried out with 60 Vbeta primers and 13 Jbeta primers. Only in-frame clones appear in the TCRdb table, and some are missing; sequencing was by immunoSEQ multiplex PCR. This repertoire comprises about 79,000 clones; its ten largest clones make up about 4.6%. Material: PBMCs. All receptors derive from a man younger than 45 in good health and CMV-seronegative.

The gene calls are TRBV18 and TRBJ2-3, with a weak D call TRBD2 (5 bases). The CDR3 contains 14 residues. The V and J ends lost 1 base and 0 bases respectively, with 5 bases between them. Germline assignment: CDR1 KGHSH and CDR2 LQKENI. This CDR3 is CASSPRGSTDTQYF. The CDR3 DNA sequence: TGTGCCAGCTCACCACGAGGGAGCACAGATACGCAGTATTTT.

The V gene is TRBV10-3, the J gene TRBJ2-1, with 13 nucleotides matching TRBD2. In germline, CDR1 is ENHRY, CDR2 SYGVKD. The CDR3 has 15 residues. Trimming took 3 bases from V and 7 from J; bases not matched to a gene: 3. CDR3 residues: CAISEGTSGENEQFF. In DNA, the CDR3 is TGTGCCATCAGTGAAGGGACTAGCGGGGAAAATGAGCAGTTCTTC.

The rearrangement uses TRBV4-1 and TRBJ2-3, with D perhaps matching TRBD2 (5 bases). Germline V gene lookup returns CDR1 MGHRA and CDR2 YSYEKL. This CDR3 is 13 amino acids long. V lost 4 bases, J lost 4 bases, and 9 bases lay in between. The CDR3 bases are TGCGCCAGCAGCCGAGCGGTCGCAGATACGCAGTATTTT. Translating gives CASSRAVADTQYF.

The chain links TRBV5-1 to TRBJ2-5; 8 bases line up with TRBD1. The assigned J gene may be wrong: the sequence end matches TRBJ2-7 better. The CDR3 runs 14 residues. Germline CDR1 SGHRS, CDR2 YFSETQ. This CDR3 is CASSAGTGDYEQYF. The CDR3, as DNA: TGCGCCAGCAGCGCCGGGACAGGAGACTACGAGCAGTACTTC.

The chain joins TRBV18 to TRBJ2-7, with TRBD1 identical over 7 bases. The CDR3 consists of 13 residues. V shed 6 bases, J shed 3 bases, and the junction held 5 bases outside the gene matches. Germline V CDR1 and CDR2: KGHSH, LQKENI. CDR3 residues: CASSPGQDYEQYF. The CDR3 DNA sequence: TGTGCCAGCTCCCCAGGACAGGACTACGAGCAGTACTTC.

The chain is built from TRBV7-2 and TRBJ2-2, with 10 bases fitting TRBD1. V shed 6 bases and J 6 bases; nucleotides not matched to a gene: 10. This CDR3 is 16 amino acids long. Germline V gene sequence: CDR1 SGHTA, CDR2 FQGNSA. CDR3 amino acids: CASRDPGQGSAGELFF. The DNA of the CDR3 is TGTGCCAGCAGAGATCCGGGACAGGGGTCCGCCGGGGAGCTGTTTTTT.

The chain links TRBV6-1 to TRBJ2-7; TRBD2 is a possible D gene (6 bases). This CDR3 is built from 13 residues. The ends were cut back, 3 bases at V and 3 bases at J, with 9 bases in the middle. In germline, CDR1 is MNHNS, CDR2 SASEGT. The CDR3 reads CASSEGLIYEQYF. DNA of the CDR3: TGTGCCAGCAGTGAGGGACTTATCTACGAGCAGTACTTC.

This chain joins TRBV25-1 and TRBJ1-4; possible D gene TRBD1, 6 bases. The V gene's germline CDR1 is MGHDK and CDR2 SYGVNS. The V end was cut by 4 bases, the J end by 3 bases, with 9 bases between. CDR3 size: 14 residues. Here the CDR3 reads CASSGRTANEKLFF. In DNA, the CDR3 is TGTGCCAGCAGTGGACGGACAGCTAATGAAAAACTGTTTTTT.

The chain is built from TRBV10-3 and TRBJ2-3, with 14 bases lining up with TRBD2. The CDR3 sequence is 19 residues long. CDR1 ENHRY and CDR2 SYGVKD come from the germline V gene. V dropped 3 bases and J dropped 4; count of bases not matched to a gene: 12. The CDR3, as DNA: TGTGCCATCAGTGAAGAGCTGACTAGCGGGAGGGCCGGGGCAGATACGCAGTATTTT. Amino acids: CAISEELTSGRAGADTQYF.

Comment on this clone: In the same sample, other DNA sequences code for this CDR3. This sequence joins TRBV29-1 and TRBJ2-1, with 9 positions matching TRBD1. The CDR3 is 13 amino acids. V shed 1 base, J shed 8 bases, and the junction held 3 bases outside the gene matches. Germline CDR1 reads SQVTM; CDR2 reads ANQGSEA. This chain's CDR3 is CSVEGWTGDEQFF. The CDR3 DNA follows: TGCAGCGTTGAAGGATGGACAGGGGATGAGCAGTTCTTC.

V gene TRBV6-5 combines with J gene TRBJ2-5; weak D call: TRBD1 (6 bases). The V gene lost 4 bases and the J gene lost 7 bases, with 22 bases spanning the gap. Germline loops: CDR1 MNHEY, CDR2 SVGAGI. This CDR3 has 16 residues. The CDR3 DNA follows: TGTGCCAGCAGTTCCTCCGGGACACTCCGAGTGGGGACCCAGTACTTC. This codes for CASSSSGTLRVGTQYF.

The chain recombines TRBV10-3 with TRBJ2-5; D remains ambiguous. Per the germline V gene, CDR1 is ENHRY and CDR2 is SYGVKD. This CDR3 has 12 amino acids. Trimming took 2 bases from V and 5 from J, leaving 6 bases between them. In DNA, the CDR3 is TGTGCCATCAGTGAGGGCCTCGAGACCCAGTACTTC. Translating gives CAISEGLETQYF.

The rearrangement links TRBV6-5 to TRBJ2-7; possibly TRBD2 for D (6 bases). V was clipped by 4 bases and J by 0 bases, with 10 bases between them. CDR1 MNHEY and CDR2 SVGAGI come from the germline V gene. This CDR3 spans 14 amino acids. CDR3 sequence reads: CASSWDGSSYEQYF. As DNA, the CDR3 is TGTGCCAGCAGTTGGGACGGGAGCTCCTACGAGCAGTACTTC.

The V call is TRBV10-3, the J call TRBJ1-1, with TRBD1 identical over 8 bases. Germline CDR1 is ENHRY and CDR2 is SYGVKD. The trim removed 0 bases at V and 7 bases at J, leaving 7 bases unmatched. The CDR3 runs to 15 residues. CDR3 coding DNA: TGTGCCATCAGTGAGTCGAGTCAGGGGGCTAATGAAGCTTTCTTT. Translating gives CAISESSQGANEAFF.

This sequence joins TRBV2 and TRBJ1-1, with 8 bases fitting TRBD1. The CDR3 totals 18 residues. The V segment lost 6 bases and the J segment 2 bases; nucleotides outside the gene matches: 17. CDR1 is SNHLY and CDR2 is FYNNEI in the germline V gene. CDR3 amino acids: CASRDPSGRDRPNTEAFF. The CDR3 DNA is TGTGCCAGCAGAGACCCCTCGGGACGGGACAGGCCCAACACTGAAGCTTTCTTT.